Detailed here is one T cell receptor beta chain. The data stem from a study of control samples from healthy donors and cancer patients. The assay was immunoSEQ multiplex PCR, and TCRdb's table has in-frame clones only and misses some. The profile shows about 76,000 clones, about 89% of them singletons. The TCR sequence derives from a woman aged 50 to 60 with colorectal cancer. Source material: PBMCs.

For the CDR3, the DNA is TGTGCCAGCTCACCTCAATGGGGGCTGAGCAATCAGCCCCAGCATTTT. Translated, it gives CASSPQWGLSNQPQHF. The chain carries TRBV18 and TRBJ1-5; tentatively, D is TRBD1 (6 bases). CDR1 and CDR2 (germline): KGHSH, LQKENI. The V and J ends lost 3 bases and 1 base respectively, with 13 bases between them. The CDR3 covers 16 residues. The full variable domain, completed using reference TRBV18 and TRBJ1-5, is NAGVMQNPRHLVRRRGQEARLRCSPMKGHSHVYWYRQLPEEGLKFMVYLQKENIIDESGMPKERFSAEFPKEGPSILRIQQVVRGDSAAYFCASSPQWGLSNQPQHFGDGTRLSIL.